The clone carrying this T cell receptor beta chain was observed at least ten times. Its antigen is as yet unknown. The sample is drawn from a study of metastatic and nonmetastatic thyroid tumors. Whole-study findings and limits: In both blood and tumor samples, TCR beta diversity was reported significantly higher for malignant than benign nodules.

Germline loops: CDR1 SQVTM, CDR2 ANQGSEA. V was trimmed by 6 bases and J by 5 bases, leaving 14 bases between them. The CDR3 is 13 residues long. Each patient went into thyroid surgery without having received any treatment. Per the study methods: A papillary thyroid cancer distant-metastasis classifier was built from CDR3 differences across clinicopathological groups. TCRdb reprocessed the PCR reads using MiXCR. The V and J calls reflect TCRdb's pipeline rather than the authors' work. The data contain 35,000 to 50,000 clones, more than 20% of them seen just once; the ten biggest clones take up approximately 15%.

Material for sequencing was tumor tissue. The chain uses TRBV29-1 and TRBJ2-1, with a tentative D call TRBD2 (7 bases). The sequence was obtained from a female donor with papillary thyroid cancer or a benign thyroid nodule (not recorded which). Some clones in this sample may be carry-over from other donors' samples. DNA for the CDR3: TGCAGCGTCGGGCGGGGGACAAACAATGAGCAGTTCTTC. It encodes CSVGRGTNNEQFF.